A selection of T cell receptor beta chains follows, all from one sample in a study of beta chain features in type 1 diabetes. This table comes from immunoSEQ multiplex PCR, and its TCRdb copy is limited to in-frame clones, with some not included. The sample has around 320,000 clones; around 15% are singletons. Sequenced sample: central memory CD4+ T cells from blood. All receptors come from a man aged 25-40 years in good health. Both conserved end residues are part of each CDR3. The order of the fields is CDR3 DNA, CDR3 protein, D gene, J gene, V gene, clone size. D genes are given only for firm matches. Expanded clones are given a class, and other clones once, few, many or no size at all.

DNA: TGTGCCAGCTCACCAGCGGCAGGGGGAAGCTCTGGAAACACCATATATTTT
CDR3: CASSPAAGGSSGNTIYF
D: TRBD1
J: TRBJ1-3
V: TRBV18
size: few

DNA: TGTGCCAGCAGCGTAGATGAGGCAGCGGGAGCAGATACGCAGTATTTT
CDR3: CASSVDEAAGADTQYF
D: TRBD2
J: TRBJ2-3
V: TRBV9
size: few

DNA: TGTGCCAGCAGTGAAAGGGACAAAATCTACGAGCAGTACTTC
CDR3: CASSERDKIYEQYF
D: -
J: TRBJ2-7
V: TRBV6-1
size: -

DNA: TGCGCCAGCAGCCTCGGACCGACTAACACTGAAGCTTTCTTT
CDR3: CASSLGPTNTEAFF
D: -
J: TRBJ1-1
V: TRBV5-1
size: -

DNA: TGTGCCAGCAGCCCCCGCGGGGGGGGGTATGAGCAGTTCTTC
CDR3: CASSPRGGGYEQFF
D: TRBD2
J: TRBJ2-1
V: TRBV14
size: -

DNA: TGTGCCAGCAGAGTTGACAGGCTAGAAGAGACCCAGTACTTC
CDR3: CASRVDRLEETQYF
D: -
J: TRBJ2-5
V: TRBV6-6
size: -

DNA: TGTGCCAGCGAGGTACTAGCGGGGGTTTCAGATACGCAGTATTTT
CDR3: CASEVLAGVSDTQYF
D: TRBD2
J: TRBJ2-3
V: TRBV5-5
size: -

DNA: TGTGCCAGCAGTGCCCGGGACAGGGGGTTCAACGAGCAGTACTTC
CDR3: CASSARDRGFNEQYF
D: TRBD1
J: TRBJ2-7
V: TRBV6-5
size: few

DNA: TGTGCCAGGTTGCGGCCCGGGACTAGCGATGAGCAGTTCTTC
CDR3: CARLRPGTSDEQFF
D: TRBD2
J: TRBJ2-1
V: TRBV27
size: few

DNA: TGTGCCAGCAGCTTAGGTGGGCCTTCCTCCTACAATGAGCAGTTCTTC
CDR3: CASSLGGPSSYNEQFF
D: -
J: TRBJ2-1
V: TRBV7-9
size: few